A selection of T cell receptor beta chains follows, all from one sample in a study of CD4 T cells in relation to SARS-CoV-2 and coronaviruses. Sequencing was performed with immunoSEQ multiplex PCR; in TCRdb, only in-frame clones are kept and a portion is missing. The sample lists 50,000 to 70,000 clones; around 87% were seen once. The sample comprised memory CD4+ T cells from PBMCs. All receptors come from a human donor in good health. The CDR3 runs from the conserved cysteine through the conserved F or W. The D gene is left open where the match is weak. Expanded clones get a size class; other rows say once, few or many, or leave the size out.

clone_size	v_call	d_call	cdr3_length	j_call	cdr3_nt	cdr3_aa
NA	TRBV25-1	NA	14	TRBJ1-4	TGTGCCAGCAGTGACTCGATCGTCCGAGAAAAACTGTTTTTT	CASSDSIVREKLFF
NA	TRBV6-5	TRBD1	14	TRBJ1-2	TGTGCCAGCCGGAAGGGGACAGGGATCTATGGCTACACCTTC	CASRKGTGIYGYTF
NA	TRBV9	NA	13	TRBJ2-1	TGTGCCAGCAGCGTAGCCCCAGCCCTTGAGCAGTTCTTC	CASSVAPALEQFF
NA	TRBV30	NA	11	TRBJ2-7	TGTGCCTGGAGTGTAAAATACGAGCAGTACTTC	CAWSVKYEQYF
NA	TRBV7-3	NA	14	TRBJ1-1	TGTGCCAGCAGCTCCACAGGGACTGGAACTGAAGCTTTCTTT	CASSSTGTGTEAFF
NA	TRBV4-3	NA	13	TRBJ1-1	TGCGCCAGCAGCCTTAGCAGGGGCACTGAAGCTTTCTTT	CASSLSRGTEAFF
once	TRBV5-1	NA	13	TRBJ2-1	TGCGCCAGCAGCTCTGACCTCTACAATGAGCAGTTCTTC	CASSSDLYNEQFF
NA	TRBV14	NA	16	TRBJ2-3	TGTGCCAGCAGCCAAGATCGGAGCAGTCGGACAGATACGCAGTATTTT	CASSQDRSSRTDTQYF
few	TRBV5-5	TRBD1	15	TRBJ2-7	TGTGCCAGCAGCCGTCTAGAGGGACAGGGTTACGAGCAGTACTTC	CASSRLEGQGYEQYF
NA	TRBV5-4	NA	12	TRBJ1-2	TGTGCCAGCAGTAGTCTAAACTATGGCTACACCTTC	CASSSLNYGYTF
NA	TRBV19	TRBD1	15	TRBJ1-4	TGTGCCAGTACCACAATCCGGGACAGAGATGAAAAACTGTTTTTT	CASTTIRDRDEKLFF
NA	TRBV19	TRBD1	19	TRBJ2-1	TGTGCCAGTGGACAGGGAGCGTGGGTAGGGAGTGGGTCCTACAATGAGCAGTTCTTC	CASGQGAWVGSGSYNEQFF
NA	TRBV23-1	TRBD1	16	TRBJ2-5	TGCGCCAGCAGTCGAACCGGGACAGGGAGTAGAGAGACCCAGTACTTC	CASSRTGTGSRETQYF
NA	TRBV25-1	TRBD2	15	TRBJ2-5	TGTGCCAGCAGTGAATCTCTAGCGGGAGTTGAGACCCAGTACTTC	CASSESLAGVETQYF
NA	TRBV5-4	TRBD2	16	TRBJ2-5	TGTGCCAGCAGCCATCCTAGCGGGGGGGTACAAGAGACCCAGTACTTC	CASSHPSGGVQETQYF
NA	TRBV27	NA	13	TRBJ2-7	TGTGCCAGCAGTTTGGGGCGGTTCTACGAGCAGTACTTC	CASSLGRFYEQYF
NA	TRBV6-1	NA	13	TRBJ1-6	TGTGCCAGCAGTGAAGCGTTTTATTCACCCCTCCACTTT	CASSEAFYSPLHF
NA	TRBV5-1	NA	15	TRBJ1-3	TGCGCCAGCAGCTTGGACACCCTCTCTGGAAACACCATATATTTT	CASSLDTLSGNTIYF
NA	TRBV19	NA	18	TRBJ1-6	TGTGCCAGTACCGACGGACGAGGGGCGAGCTCCTATAATTCACCCCTCCACTTT	CASTDGRGASSYNSPLHF
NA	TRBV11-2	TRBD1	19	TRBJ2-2	TGTGCCAGCAGCTTCCCCGCCCGGGACAGGGGGCAGGGCACCGGGGAGCTGTTTTTT	CASSFPARDRGQGTGELFF
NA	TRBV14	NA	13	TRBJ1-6	TGTGCCAGCAGCCAGGAATTTGATTCACCCCTCCACTTT	CASSQEFDSPLHF
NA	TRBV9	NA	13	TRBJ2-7	TGTGCCAGCAGCGCCACAGGGAACTACGAGCAGTACTTC	CASSATGNYEQYF
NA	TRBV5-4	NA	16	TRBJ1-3	TGTGCCAGCAGCCGAGAGATGAACAGCCCTGGAAATACCATATATTTT	CASSREMNSPGNTIYF
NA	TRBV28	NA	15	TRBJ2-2	TGTGCCAGCAGTTTACCCAGAACTGGCACCGGGGAGCTGTTTTTT	CASSLPRTGTGELFF
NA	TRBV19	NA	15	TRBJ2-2	TGTGCCAGTACCGAGGACGGAACATACACCGGGGAGCTGTTTTTT	CASTEDGTYTGELFF
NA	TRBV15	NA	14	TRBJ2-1	TGTGCCACCAGCAGAGGGGAATCCTACAATGAGCAGTTCTTC	CATSRGESYNEQFF
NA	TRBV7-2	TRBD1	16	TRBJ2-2	TGTGCCAGCAGCTTAGTGGGACAGGGCCCTACCGGGGAGCTGTTTTTT	CASSLVGQGPTGELFF
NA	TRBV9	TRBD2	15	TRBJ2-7	TGTGCCAGCAGCCCCACGACTAGCGGTCTTAGCGAGCAGTACTTC	CASSPTTSGLSEQYF
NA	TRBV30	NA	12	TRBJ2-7	TGTGCCTGGAGTGTCACTGGGGCGCGGCAGTACTTC	CAWSVTGARQYF
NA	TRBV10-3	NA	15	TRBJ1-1	TGTGCCATCAGTGAGTTTAGACCCCCCGGGGGTGAAGCTTTCTTT	CAISEFRPPGGEAFF
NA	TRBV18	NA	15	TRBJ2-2	TGTGCCAGCTCACCGGGCCAGGGTTTCTCCGGGGAGCTGTTTTTT	CASSPGQGFSGELFF
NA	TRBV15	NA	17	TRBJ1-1	TGTGCCACCAGCAGAGTTCGGGGTGTTAGTCTGAACACTGAAGCTTTCTTT	CATSRVRGVSLNTEAFF
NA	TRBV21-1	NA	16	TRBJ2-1	TGTGCCAGCAGCAAAGGGACGCTAGCGGGACCCAATGAGCAGTTCTTC	CASSKGTLAGPNEQFF
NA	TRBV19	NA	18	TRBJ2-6	TGTGCCAGTAGTATAGAGGGGGAAGGGATCTCTGGGGCCAACGTCCTGACTTTC	CASSIEGEGISGANVLTF
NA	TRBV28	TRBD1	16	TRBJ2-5	TGTGCCAGCAGTTTATCGGTGAAGGGGGCCCAAGAGACCCAGTACTTC	CASSLSVKGAQETQYF
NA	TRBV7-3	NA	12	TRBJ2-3	TGTGCCAGCAGCCTATCCTTCGGTACGCAGTATTTT	CASSLSFGTQYF
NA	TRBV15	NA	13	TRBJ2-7	TGTGCCACCAGCAGAGGTGTCCGCTACGAGCAGTACTTC	CATSRGVRYEQYF
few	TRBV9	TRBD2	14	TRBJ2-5	TGTGCCAGCAGCGTAGAATGGGGGGGAGAGACCCAGTACTTC	CASSVEWGGETQYF
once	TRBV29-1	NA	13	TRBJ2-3	TGCAGCGTTGCGGAGGGAAGCACAGATACGCAGTATTTT	CSVAEGSTDTQYF